The T cell receptor beta chain under discussion was sequenced for a study of T cells in Graves' hyperthyroidism and ophthalmopathy. The CDR3 contains 16 residues. V was pared by 2 bases and J by 7 bases, with 14 bases of the junction left unmatched. CDR1 is KGHSH, CDR2 LQKENI, per germline. As concerns this clonotype: Its cognate antigen is unknown.

Stable Graves' hyperthyroidism meant no ophthalmopathy progression within 18 months. RNA transcripts provided the source from which TCR beta CDR3 regions were amplified. First-round RT-PCR of the TCR CDR3 relied on the HTBI primer set. TCRdb used MiXCR to reprocess the multiplex PCR reads, holding one entry per CDR3 protein. Among 210,000 or so distinct CDR3 sequences listed, more than 15% were seen once. Study results and caveats: In simple terms, a model built on 13 V-J features told ophthalmopathy apart from stable hyperthyroidism.

Sequences were obtained from blood. The clonotype comes from a man aged 45 to 65 with Graves' hyperthyroidism. The gene calls are TRBV18 and TRBJ2-7; the match to TRBD1 covers 7 bases. The CDR3 nucleotides are TGTGCCAGCTCACCAGAGGGGGCGGCAGGGGGACCGGAGCAGTACTTC. Encoded protein: CASSPEGAAGGPEQYF.